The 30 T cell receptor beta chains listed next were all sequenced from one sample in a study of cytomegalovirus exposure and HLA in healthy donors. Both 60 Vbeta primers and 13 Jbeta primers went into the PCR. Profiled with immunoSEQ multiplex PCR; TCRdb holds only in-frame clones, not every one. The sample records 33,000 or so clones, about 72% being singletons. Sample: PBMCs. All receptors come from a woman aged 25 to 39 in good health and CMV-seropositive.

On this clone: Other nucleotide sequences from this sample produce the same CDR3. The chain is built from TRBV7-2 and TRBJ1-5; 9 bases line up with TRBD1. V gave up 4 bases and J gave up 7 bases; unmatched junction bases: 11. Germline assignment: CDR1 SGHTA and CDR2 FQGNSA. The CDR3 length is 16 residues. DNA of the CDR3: TGTGCCAGCAGCTATATGACAGGGGGGAGCGGACAGCCCCAGCATTTT. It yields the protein CASSYMTGGSGQPQHF.

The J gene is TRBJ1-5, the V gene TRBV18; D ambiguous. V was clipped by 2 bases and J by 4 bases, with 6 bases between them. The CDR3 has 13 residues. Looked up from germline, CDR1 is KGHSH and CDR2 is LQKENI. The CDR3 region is CASSPGVNQPQHF. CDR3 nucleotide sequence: TGTGCCAGCTCACCAGGAGTAAATCAGCCCCAGCATTTT.

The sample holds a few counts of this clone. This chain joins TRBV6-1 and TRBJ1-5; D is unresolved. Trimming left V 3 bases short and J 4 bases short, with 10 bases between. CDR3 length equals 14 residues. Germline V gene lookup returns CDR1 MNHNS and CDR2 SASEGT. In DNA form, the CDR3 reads TGTGCCAGCAGTGAGTCTAATCGGAATCAGCCCCAGCATTTT. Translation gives CASSESNRNQPQHF.

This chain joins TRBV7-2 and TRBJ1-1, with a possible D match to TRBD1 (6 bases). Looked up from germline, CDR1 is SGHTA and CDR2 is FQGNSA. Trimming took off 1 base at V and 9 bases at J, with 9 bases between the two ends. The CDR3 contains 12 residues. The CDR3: CASSLDRVKAFF. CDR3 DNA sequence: TGTGCCAGCAGCTTAGACAGGGTGAAAGCTTTCTTT. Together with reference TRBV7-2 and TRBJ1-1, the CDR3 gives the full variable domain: GAGVSQSPSNKVTEKGKDVELRCDPISGHTALYWYRQSLGQGLEFLIYFQGNSAPDKSGLPSDRFSAERTGGSVSTLTIQRTQQEDSAVYLCASSLDRVKAFFGQGTRLTVV.

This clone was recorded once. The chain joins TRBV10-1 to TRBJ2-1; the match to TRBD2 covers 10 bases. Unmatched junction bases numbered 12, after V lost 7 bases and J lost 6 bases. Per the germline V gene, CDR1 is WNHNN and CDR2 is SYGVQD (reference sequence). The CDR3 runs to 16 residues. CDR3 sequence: CASTERAGGPLNEQFF. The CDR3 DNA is TGCGCCAGCACCGAACGAGCGGGAGGGCCACTCAATGAGCAGTTCTTC.

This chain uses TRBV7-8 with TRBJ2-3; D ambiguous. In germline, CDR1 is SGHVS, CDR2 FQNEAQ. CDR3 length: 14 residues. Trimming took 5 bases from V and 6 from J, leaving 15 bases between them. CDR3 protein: CASSPLEPWDTQYF. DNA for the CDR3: TGTGCCAGCAGCCCCCTGGAGCCCTGGGATACGCAGTATTTT.

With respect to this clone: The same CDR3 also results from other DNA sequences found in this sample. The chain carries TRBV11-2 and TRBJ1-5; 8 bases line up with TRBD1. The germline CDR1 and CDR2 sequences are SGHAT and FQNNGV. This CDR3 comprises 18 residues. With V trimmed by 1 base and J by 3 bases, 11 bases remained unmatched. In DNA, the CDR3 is TGTGCCAGCAGCTTAGTCACCCCGGGACAGGTGAACAATCAGCCCCAGCATTTT. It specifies CASSLVTPGQVNNQPQHF. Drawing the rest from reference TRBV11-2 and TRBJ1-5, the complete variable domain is EAGVAQSPRYKIIEKRQSVAFWCNPISGHATLYWYQQILGQGPKLLIQFQNNGVVDDSQLPKDRFSAERLKGVDSTLKIQPAKLEDSAVYLCASSLVTPGQVNNQPQHFGDGTRLSIL.

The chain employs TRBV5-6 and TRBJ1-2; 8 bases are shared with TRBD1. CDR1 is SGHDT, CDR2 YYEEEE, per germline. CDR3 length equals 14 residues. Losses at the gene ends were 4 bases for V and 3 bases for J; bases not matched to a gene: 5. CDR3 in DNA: TGTGCCAGCAGCCGCGACAGGGGCCACTATGGCTACACCTTC. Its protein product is CASSRDRGHYGYTF.

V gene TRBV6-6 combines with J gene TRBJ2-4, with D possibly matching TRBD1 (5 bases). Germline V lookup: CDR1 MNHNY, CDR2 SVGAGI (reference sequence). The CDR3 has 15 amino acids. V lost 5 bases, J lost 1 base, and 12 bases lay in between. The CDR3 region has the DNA TGTGCCAGCAGTACACCCCAGGGTGCCAAAAACATTCAGTACTTC. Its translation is CASSTPQGAKNIQYF.

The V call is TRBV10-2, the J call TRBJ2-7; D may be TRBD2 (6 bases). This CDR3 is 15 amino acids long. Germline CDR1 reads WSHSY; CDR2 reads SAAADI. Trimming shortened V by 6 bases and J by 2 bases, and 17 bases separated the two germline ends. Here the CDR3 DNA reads TGCGCCAGCAGGGAGGGTCGTGGGCGGGCCTACGAGCAGTACTTC. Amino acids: CASREGRGRAYEQYF.

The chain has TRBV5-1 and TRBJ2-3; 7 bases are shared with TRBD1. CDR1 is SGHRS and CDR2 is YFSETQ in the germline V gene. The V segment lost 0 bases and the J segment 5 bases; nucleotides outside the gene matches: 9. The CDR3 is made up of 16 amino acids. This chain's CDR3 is CASSLGVGAGGDTQYF. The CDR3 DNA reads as TGCGCCAGCAGCTTGGGAGTGGGGGCAGGGGGAGATACGCAGTATTTT.

The CDR3 loop is CASTRTSGSNEQFF. In nucleotides, the CDR3 is TGTGCCAGCACCCGGACTAGCGGGAGCAATGAGCAGTTCTTC. The chain is built from TRBV9 and TRBJ2-1; TRBD2 agrees at 13 bases. J gave up 6 bases and V 6 bases, and 3 bases lay outside the gene matches. The CDR3 covers 14 residues. Germline values: CDR1 SGDLS, CDR2 YYNGEE.

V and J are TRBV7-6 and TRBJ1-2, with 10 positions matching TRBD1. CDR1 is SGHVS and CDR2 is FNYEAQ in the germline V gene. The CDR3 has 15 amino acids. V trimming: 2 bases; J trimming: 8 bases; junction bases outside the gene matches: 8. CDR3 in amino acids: CASSLYGTGAGGYTF. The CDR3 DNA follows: TGTGCCAGCAGCTTATACGGGACAGGGGCTGGGGGCTACACCTTC.

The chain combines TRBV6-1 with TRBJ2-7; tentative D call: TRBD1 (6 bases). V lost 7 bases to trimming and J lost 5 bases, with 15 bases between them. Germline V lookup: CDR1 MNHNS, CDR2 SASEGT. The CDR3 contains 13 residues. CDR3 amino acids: CASNHREVNEQYF. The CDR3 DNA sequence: TGTGCCAGCAACCACAGGGAAGTCAACGAGCAGTACTTC.

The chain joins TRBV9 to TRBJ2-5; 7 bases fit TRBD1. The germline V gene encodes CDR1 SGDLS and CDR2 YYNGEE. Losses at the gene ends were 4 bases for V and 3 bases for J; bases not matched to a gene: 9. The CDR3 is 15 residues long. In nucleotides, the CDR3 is TGTGCCAGCAGCCTTACTTGGCAGGGGGAAGAGACCCAGTACTTC. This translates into CASSLTWQGEETQYF.

The CDR3 DNA reads as TGTGCCACCAACATACTACCGGGGTACCAGCCCCAGCATTTT. It codes for CATNILPGYQPQHF. This chain connects TRBV15 to TRBJ1-5; no clear D gene. The CDR3 runs to 14 residues. Germline V lookup: CDR1 LNHNV, CDR2 YYDKDF (reference sequence). Trimming took off 7 bases at V and 7 bases at J, with 17 bases between the two ends.

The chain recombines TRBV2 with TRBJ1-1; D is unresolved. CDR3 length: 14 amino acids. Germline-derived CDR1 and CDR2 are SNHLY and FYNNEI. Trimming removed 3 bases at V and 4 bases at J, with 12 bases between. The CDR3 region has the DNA TGTGCCAGCAGTGAGCGGCAGCTAGTCACTGAAGCTTTCTTT. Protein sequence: CASSERQLVTEAFF. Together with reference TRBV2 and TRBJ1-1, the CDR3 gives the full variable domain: EPEVTQTPSHQVTQMGQEVILRCVPISNHLYFYWYRQILGQKVEFLVSFYNNEISEKSEIFDDQFSVERPDGSNFTLKIRSTKLEDSAMYFCASSERQLVTEAFFGQGTRLTVV.

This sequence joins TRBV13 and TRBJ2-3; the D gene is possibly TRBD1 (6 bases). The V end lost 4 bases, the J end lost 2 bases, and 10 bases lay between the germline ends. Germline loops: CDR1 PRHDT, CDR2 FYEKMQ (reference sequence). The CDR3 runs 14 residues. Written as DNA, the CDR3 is TGTGCCAGCAGCTCGGGACACTACACAGATACGCAGTATTTT. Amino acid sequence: CASSSGHYTDTQYF.

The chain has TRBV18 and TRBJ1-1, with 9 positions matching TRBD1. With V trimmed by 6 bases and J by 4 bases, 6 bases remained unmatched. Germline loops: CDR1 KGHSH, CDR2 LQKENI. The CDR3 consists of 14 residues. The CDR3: CASSTSTGGTEAFF. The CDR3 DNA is TGTGCCAGCTCGACGTCGACAGGGGGCACTGAAGCTTTCTTT.

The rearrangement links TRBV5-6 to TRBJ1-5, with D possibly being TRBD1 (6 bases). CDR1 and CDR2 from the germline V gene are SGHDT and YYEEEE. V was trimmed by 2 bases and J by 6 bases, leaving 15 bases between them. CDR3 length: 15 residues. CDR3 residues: CASSLYGTSGQPQHF. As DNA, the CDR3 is TGTGCCAGCAGCTTATACGGGACATCGGGTCAGCCCCAGCATTTT.

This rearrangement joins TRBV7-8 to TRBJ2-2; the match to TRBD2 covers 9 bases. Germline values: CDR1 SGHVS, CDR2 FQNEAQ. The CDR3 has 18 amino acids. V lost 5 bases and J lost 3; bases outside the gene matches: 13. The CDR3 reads CASSTRGRGGRDTGELFF. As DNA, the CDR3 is TGTGCCAGCAGCACCCGGGGGCGGGGGGGCCGGGACACCGGGGAGCTGTTTTTT.

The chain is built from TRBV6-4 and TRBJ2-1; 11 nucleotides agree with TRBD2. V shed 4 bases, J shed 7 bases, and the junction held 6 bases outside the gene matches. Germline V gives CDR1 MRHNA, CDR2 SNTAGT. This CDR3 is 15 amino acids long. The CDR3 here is CASSVTSGIINEQFF. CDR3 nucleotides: TGTGCCAGCAGTGTGACTAGCGGGATAATAAATGAGCAGTTCTTC.

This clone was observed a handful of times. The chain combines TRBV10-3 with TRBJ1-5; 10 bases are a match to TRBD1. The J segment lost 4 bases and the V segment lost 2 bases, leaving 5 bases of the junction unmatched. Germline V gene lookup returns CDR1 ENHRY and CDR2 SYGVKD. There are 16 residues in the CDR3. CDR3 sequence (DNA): TGTGCCATCAGTGAGAAGACAGGGGGCCGAAATCAGCCCCAGCATTTT. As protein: CAISEKTGGRNQPQHF.

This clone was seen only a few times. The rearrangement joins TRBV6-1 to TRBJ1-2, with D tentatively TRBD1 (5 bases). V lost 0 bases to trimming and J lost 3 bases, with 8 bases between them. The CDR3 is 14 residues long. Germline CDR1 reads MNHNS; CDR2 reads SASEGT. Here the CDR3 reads CASSEAQGDYGYTF. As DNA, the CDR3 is TGTGCCAGCAGTGAAGCGCAGGGTGACTATGGCTACACCTTC.

As DNA, the CDR3 is TGTGCCAGCAGGATAAATGAGTATGAGACCCAGTACTTC. Translated, it gives CASRINEYETQYF. The chain joins TRBV2 to TRBJ2-5; D unresolved. Germline lookup yields CDR1 SNHLY and CDR2 FYNNEI. This CDR3 region has 13 residues. V was trimmed by 6 bases and J by 5 bases, leaving 13 bases between them.

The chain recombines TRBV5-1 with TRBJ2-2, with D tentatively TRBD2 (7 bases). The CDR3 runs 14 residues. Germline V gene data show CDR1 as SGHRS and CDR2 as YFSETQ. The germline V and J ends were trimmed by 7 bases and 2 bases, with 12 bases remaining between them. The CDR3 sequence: CASQGRGNTGELFF. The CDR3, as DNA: TGCGCCAGCCAGGGGAGGGGCAACACCGGGGAGCTGTTTTTT.

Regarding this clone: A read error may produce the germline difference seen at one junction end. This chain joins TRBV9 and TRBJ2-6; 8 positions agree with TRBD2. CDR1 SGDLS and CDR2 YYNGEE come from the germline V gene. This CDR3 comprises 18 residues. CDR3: CASSALNRGGSGANVLPF. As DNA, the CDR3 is TGTGCCAGCAGCGCGCTAAACCGGGGGGGATCTGGGGCCAACGTCCTGCCTTTC.

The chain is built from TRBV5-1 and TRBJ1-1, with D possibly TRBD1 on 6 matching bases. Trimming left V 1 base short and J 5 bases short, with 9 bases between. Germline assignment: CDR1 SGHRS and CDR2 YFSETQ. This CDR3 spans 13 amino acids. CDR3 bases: TGCGCCAGCAGCTTGCAACAGGGAACTGAAGCTTTCTTT. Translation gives CASSLQQGTEAFF. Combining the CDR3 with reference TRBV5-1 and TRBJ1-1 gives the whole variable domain KAGVTQTPRYLIKTRGQQVTLSCSPISGHRSVSWYQQTPGQGLQFLFEYFSETQRNKGNFPGRFSGRQFSNSRSEMNVSTLELGDSALYLCASSLQQGTEAFFGQGTRLTVV.

The chain's CDR3 is CASGLNYYQGNTEAFF. The CDR3 DNA is TGTGCTAGTGGTTTAAATTACTATCAAGGGAACACTGAAGCTTTCTTT. The chain couples TRBV12-5 to TRBJ1-1; no definite D call. The V gene's germline CDR1 is LGHNT and CDR2 FRNRAP. V lost 3 bases and J 1 base, leaving 15 bases between the germline ends. This CDR3 contains 16 residues.

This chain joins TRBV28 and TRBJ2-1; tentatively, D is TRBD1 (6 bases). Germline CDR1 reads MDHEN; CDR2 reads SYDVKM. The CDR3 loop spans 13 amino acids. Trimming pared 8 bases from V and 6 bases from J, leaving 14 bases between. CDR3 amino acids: CASGRQVPNEQFF. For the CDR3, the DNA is TGTGCCAGCGGCCGACAGGTTCCCAATGAGCAGTTCTTC.